This T cell receptor (beta chain) was identified during a study of T-cell memory formation after mild COVID-19. This clonotype has only a few counts. Its cognate antigen is unknown. Each CDR3 protein is one row after TCRdb ran MiXCR on the 5' RACE reads. The data hold roughly 150,000 distinct CDR3 sequences, with 10% to 15% observed a single time. The study, taken as a whole, reports: CD4/CD8 balance held among clones contracting day 15 to 85, and later expanders leaned CD4+. CD4+ contracting clones were mainly CM and EM; CD8+ ones, EMRA.

Trimming shortened V by 1 base and J by 8 bases, and 15 bases separated the two germline ends. Germline-derived CDR1 and CDR2 are SGHDT and YYEEEE. This CDR3 contains 14 residues. Input material: PBMCs or a T cell subset sorted from them (not recorded which). The V gene is TRBV5-6, the J gene TRBJ1-2; D is uncertain. This sequence originates from a man aged 18 to 29 who had mild COVID-19 (a few samples of this study predate the infection). Cell type and time point are not known. CDR3 loop: CASSLLGAGEGYTF. The CDR3 bases are TGTGCCAGCAGCTTGCTAGGAGCCGGAGAGGGCTACACCTTC.